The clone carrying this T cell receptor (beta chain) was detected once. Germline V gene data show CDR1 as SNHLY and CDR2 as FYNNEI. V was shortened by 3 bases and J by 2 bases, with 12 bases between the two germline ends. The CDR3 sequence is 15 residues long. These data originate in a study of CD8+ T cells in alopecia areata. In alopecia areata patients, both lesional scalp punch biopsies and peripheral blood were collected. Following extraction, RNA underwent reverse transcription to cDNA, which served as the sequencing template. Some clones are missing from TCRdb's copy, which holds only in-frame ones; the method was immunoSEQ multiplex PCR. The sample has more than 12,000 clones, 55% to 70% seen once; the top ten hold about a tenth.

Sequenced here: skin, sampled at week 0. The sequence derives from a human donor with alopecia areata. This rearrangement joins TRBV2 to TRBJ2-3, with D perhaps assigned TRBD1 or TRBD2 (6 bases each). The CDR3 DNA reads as TGTGCCAGCAGTGATAGGGGGGCTTTCACAGATACGCAGTATTTT. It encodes CASSDRGAFTDTQYF. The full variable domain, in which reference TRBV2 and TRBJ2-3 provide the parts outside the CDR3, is EPEVTQTPSHQVTQMGQEVILRCVPISNHLYFYWYRQILGQKVEFLVSFYNNEISEKSEIFDDQFSVERPDGSNFTLKIRSTKLEDSAMYFCASSDRGAFTDTQYFGPGTRLTVL.